The T cell receptor (beta chain) under discussion was sequenced for a study of OX40 agonist ivuxolimab in advanced cancers. Overall study context: Among those enrolled, mean age was 60 years (range roughly 20 to 80) and about 79% were male. Study-level results: The mean number of expanded clones was higher in CD8+ T cells than in CD4+.

TCRdb's table, derived via immunoSEQ multiplex PCR, lists solely in-frame clones and lacks some. Of roughly 90,000 clones in the sample, roughly nine tenths were seen once. With regard to this clone: Its cognate antigen is unknown.

This clonotype originated in an adult with an advanced solid tumor such as melanoma, head and neck, liver or kidney cancer. Sample: CD4+ or CD8+ T cells sorted from blood, taken in a trial of the OX40 agonist ivuxolimab.

CDR3 sequence reads: CASSIVQGSGANVLTF. The CDR3 DNA is TGTGCCAGTAGTATAGTGCAGGGGTCTGGGGCCAACGTCCTGACTTTC. V gene TRBV19 combines with J gene TRBJ2-6; the D gene is possibly TRBD1 (6 bases). The germline V gene encodes CDR1 LNHDA and CDR2 SQIVND (reference sequence). V was pared by 1 base and J by 1 base, with 8 bases between. CDR3 length: 16 residues.